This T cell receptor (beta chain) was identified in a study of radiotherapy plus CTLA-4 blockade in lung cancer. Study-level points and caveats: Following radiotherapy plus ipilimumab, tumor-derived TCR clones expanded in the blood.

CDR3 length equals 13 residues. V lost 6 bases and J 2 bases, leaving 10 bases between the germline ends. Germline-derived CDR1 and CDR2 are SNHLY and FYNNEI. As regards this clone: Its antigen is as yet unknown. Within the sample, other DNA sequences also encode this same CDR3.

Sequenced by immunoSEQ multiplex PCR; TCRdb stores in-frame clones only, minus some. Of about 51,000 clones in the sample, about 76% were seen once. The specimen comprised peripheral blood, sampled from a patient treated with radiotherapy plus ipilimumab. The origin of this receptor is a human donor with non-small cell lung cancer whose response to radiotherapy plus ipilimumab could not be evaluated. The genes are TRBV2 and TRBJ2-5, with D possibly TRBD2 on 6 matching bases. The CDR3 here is CASSGTAQETQYF. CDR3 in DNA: TGTGCCAGCAGCGGGACTGCGCAAGAGACCCAGTACTTC.